A single sample gave rise to the 15 T cell receptor beta chains below, sequenced in a study of neurological immune-mediated disorders. TCRdb reprocessed the 5' RACE reads via MiXCR and lists one record per CDR3 protein. The profile covers about 46,000 distinct CDR3 sequences, with roughly 4.1% appearing a single time and just over 5.5% taken by the ten largest. Sequencing was done on a sample of PBMCs. The receptors shown here come from a woman aged 55-70 years with multiple sclerosis.

This sequence joins TRBV11-2 and TRBJ2-5; TRBD2 matches at 7 bases. This CDR3 region has 15 residues. V dropped 2 bases and J dropped 5; count of bases not matched to a gene: 8. Germline assignment: CDR1 SGHAT and CDR2 FQNNGV. DNA for the CDR3: TGTGCCAGCAGCTTAATGGGGGGGATACTGGAGACCCAGTACTTC. Encoded protein: CASSLMGGILETQYF.

This clonotype was seen repeatedly, ten times or more. The chain combines TRBV7-2 with TRBJ1-2; the D is unclear. V was pared by 2 bases and J by 7 bases, with 20 bases between. The CDR3 is made up of 16 amino acids. Germline loops: CDR1 SGHTA, CDR2 FQGNSA. CDR3 sequence reads: CASSLFGPARISGYTF. Here the CDR3 DNA reads TGTGCCAGCAGCTTATTTGGTCCGGCCCGAATAAGTGGCTACACCTTC.

This clonotype was seen many times. The gene calls are TRBV5-1 and TRBJ2-3; TRBD2 is a possible D gene (5 bases). This CDR3 has 15 residues. CDR1 is SGHRS and CDR2 is YFSETQ in the germline V gene. V lost 0 bases, J lost 5 bases, and 13 bases lay in between. CDR3 protein: CASSLATGVIDTQYF. DNA for the CDR3: TGCGCCAGCAGCTTGGCCACCGGGGTGATAGATACGCAGTATTTT.

This clonotype was counted at least ten times. Germline and junction disagree at one end, which may indicate a read error. V and J are TRBV5-1 and TRBJ2-7; D gene unclear. Germline V lookup: CDR1 SGHRS, CDR2 YFSETQ. There are 11 residues in the CDR3. The CDR3 DNA is TGTGCCAGCAGCTTAGGCTACGAGCAGTACTTC. Protein product: CASSLGYEQYF.

Of note for this clonotype: One junction end does not reproduce the germline sequence, and a read error may be involved. The chain links TRBV2 to TRBJ1-5; weak D call: TRBD1 (6 bases). Germline values: CDR1 SNHLY, CDR2 FYNNEI. The CDR3 totals 13 residues. The CDR3 loop is CASSGQGNQPQNF. The CDR3 DNA reads as TGTGCCAGCAGTGGGCAGGGGAATCAGCCCCAGAATTTT.

This clonotype was counted between two and nine times. This chain connects TRBV18 to TRBJ1-1; perhaps TRBD1 as D (6 bases). The CDR3 spans 12 residues. The germline V and J ends were trimmed by 4 bases and 10 bases, with 13 bases remaining between them. Germline V gene lookup returns CDR1 KGHSH and CDR2 LQKENI. CDR3 residues: CASSLQGLGAFF. Here the CDR3 DNA reads TGTGCCAGCTCACTACAGGGTCTTGGAGCTTTCTTT.

This clonotype was counted only a few times. The genes are TRBV9 and TRBJ2-1; 10 bases line up with TRBD2. CDR1 is SGDLS, CDR2 YYNGEE, per germline. J lost 3 bases, V lost 0 bases, and 3 bases had no gene match. The CDR3 is 16 amino acids. The CDR3 region has the DNA TGTGCCAGCAGCGTAGATAGCGGGGGGTTCTACAATGAGCAGTTCTTC. Protein sequence: CASSVDSGGFYNEQFF. The full variable domain, its missing parts supplied by reference TRBV9 and TRBJ2-1, is DSGVTQTPKHLITATGQRVTLRCSPRSGDLSVYWYQQSLDQGLQFLIQYYNGEERAKGNILERFSAQQFPDLHSELNLSSLELGDSALYFCASSVDSGGFYNEQFFGPGTRLTVL.

There are many counts of this clonotype. This rearrangement joins TRBV5-5 to TRBJ1-4; no clear D gene. The V gene lost 4 bases and the J gene lost 5 bases, with 15 bases spanning the gap. CDR3 length: 15 residues. Germline V gene sequence: CDR1 SGHKS, CDR2 YYEKEE (reference sequence). CDR3 amino acids: CASSPVTNRNEKLFF. CDR3 in DNA: TGTGCCAGCAGCCCAGTCACGAACCGAAATGAAAAACTGTTTTTT.

This clonotype occurred many times. This chain links TRBV6-2 or TRBV6-3 with TRBJ1-5, with D perhaps TRBD1 (5 bases). The germline gives CDR1 MNHEY, CDR2 SVGEGT. The length of the CDR3 is 15 residues. Deletions cut 6 bases from V and 7 bases from J, with 19 bases between. The DNA of the CDR3 is TGTGCCAGCAGCCCTAGCCACGGAGGGGTGCAGCCCCAGCATTTT. It codes for CASSPSHGGVQPQHF.

This clonotype was found a few times. The genes are TRBV12-3 or TRBV12-4 and TRBJ1-1; no clear D. The V end was cut by 6 bases, the J end by 1 base, with 12 bases between. This CDR3 is 14 amino acids long. The CDR3 DNA follows: TGTGCCAGCAGCCCCCTTCTCTGGAACACTGAAGCTTTCTTT. It encodes CASSPLLWNTEAFF.

This clonotype occurred many times. This chain connects TRBV5-1 to TRBJ2-7; 9 positions agree with TRBD1. J lost 4 bases, V lost 4 bases, and 3 bases had no gene match. Germline CDR1 is SGHRS and CDR2 is YFSETQ. The CDR3 contains 13 residues. This chain's CDR3 is CASSRQGDYEQYF. DNA of the CDR3: TGCGCCAGCAGCCGACAGGGGGATTACGAGCAGTACTTC.

The chain employs TRBV6-1 and TRBJ1-2; 7 bases line up with TRBD1. Germline V gives CDR1 MNHNS, CDR2 SASEGT. CDR3 size: 13 residues. Trimming at V came to 8 bases and at J to 5 bases, leaving 8 bases not matched to a gene. The CDR3 protein is CASAPTGRYGYTF. As DNA, the CDR3 is TGTGCCAGCGCCCCGACAGGGAGGTATGGCTACACCTTC.

This clonotype was observed a handful of times. The V and J genes are TRBV5-1 and TRBJ1-4; weak D call: TRBD1 (6 bases). Trimming cost V 4 bases and J 5 bases, with 15 bases left between them. The CDR3 loop spans 15 amino acids. In germline, CDR1 is SGHRS, CDR2 YFSETQ. CDR3 nucleotide sequence: TGCGCCAGCAGCCCCCGGGGGCCGGGGAATGAAAAACTGTTTTTT. It specifies CASSPRGPGNEKLFF. The full variable domain, completed using reference TRBV5-1 and TRBJ1-4, is KAGVTQTPRYLIKTRGQQVTLSCSPISGHRSVSWYQQTPGQGLQFLFEYFSETQRNKGNFPGRFSGRQFSNSRSEMNVSTLELGDSALYLCASSPRGPGNEKLFFGSGTQLSVL.

This clonotype was seen at least ten times. The chain links TRBV30 to TRBJ1-6; the match to TRBD1 covers 8 bases. CDR3 length: 14 amino acids. The trim removed 0 bases at V and 8 bases at J, leaving 3 bases unmatched. Germline V gene data show CDR1 as GTSNPN and CDR2 as SVGIG (reference sequence). CDR3 sequence: CAWSVGTGDSPLHF. The CDR3 coding sequence is TGTGCCTGGAGTGTGGGGACAGGAGATTCACCCCTCCACTTT.

The sample holds a few counts of this clonotype. V gene TRBV13 combines with J gene TRBJ2-5; the D gene is possibly TRBD2 (7 bases). The CDR3 length is 16 residues. V lost 2 bases, J lost 4 bases, and 17 bases lay in between. The germline CDR1 and CDR2 sequences are PRHDT and FYEKMQ (reference sequence). CDR3: CASSLFPGGTGETQYF. The CDR3 DNA is TGTGCCAGCAGCTTATTTCCGGGGGGCACCGGAGAGACCCAGTACTTC.